This section outlines one T cell receptor (beta chain) sequence together with its context. These data originate in a study of blood T cell repertoires in COVID-19. Study information: The analysed material was cDNA or gDNA that came from T cells, B-cell-depleted T cells, or PBMCs.

The ends were cut back, 4 bases at V and 1 base at J, with 12 bases in the middle. Per germline, CDR1 LNHDA and CDR2 SQIVND (reference sequence). The CDR3 length is 15 residues. TCRdb keeps only in-frame clones here, not all; method: immunoSEQ multiplex PCR. The sample records under 200,000 clones, nearly 90% being singletons. The clonotype originates from a man aged 60 to 69 with active or convalescent COVID-19. Sequenced input: peripheral blood. This chain uses TRBV19 with TRBJ2-3; weak D call: TRBD2 (6 bases). As DNA, the CDR3 is TGTGCCAGTAGTAGGGCGGGGTTTGGCACAGATACGCAGTATTTT. Residues: CASSRAGFGTDTQYF.